What follows describes a single T cell receptor (beta chain). The study drew participants aged about 18 to 89 years from fewer than 30 US areas. The CDR3 spans 17 residues. CDR1 LNHDA and CDR2 SQIVND come from the germline V gene (reference sequence). Trimming removed 5 bases from V and 5 bases from J, with 22 bases in between. Per the original data handling: Amplification of reference gene primers was used by the study to estimate nucleated cell counts. Libraries were prepared by immunoSEQ multiplex PCR; TCRdb keeps only in-frame clonotypes and omits some of them. The V and J calls and clone size come from that table; D and trimming were worked out from the DNA. The repertoire consists of approximately 290,000 clones, with about 90% occurring once and the leading ten covering 3.5% to 4.5%. The data belong to a study of blood T cell repertoires in COVID-19. For the study at large: In each case, the material was cDNA or gDNA derived from T cells, B-cell-depleted T cells, or PBMCs.

The chain links TRBV19 to TRBJ1-5; TRBD1 is a possible D gene (6 bases). The receptor comes from a young woman with acute COVID-19. The sequenced material came from PBMCs or T cells enriched from blood (not recorded which). CDR3 DNA sequence: TGTGCCAGTAGTTCGAGCCGGGACACAACGGCGGATCAGCCCCAGCATTTT. Protein product: CASSSSRDTTADQPQHF.